The 14 T cell receptor beta chains below come from one sample, sequenced in a study of blood T cell repertoires in COVID-19. Clones were sequenced by immunoSEQ multiplex PCR, and TCRdb holds only the in-frame ones, with some missing. The table lists about 58,000 clones, about 91% of them singletons. Material: peripheral blood. These receptors were obtained from a man aged 45-65 years with active COVID-19.

This sequence joins TRBV6-5 and TRBJ1-2; D is unresolved. Trimming shortened V by 2 bases and J by 4 bases, and 14 bases separated the two germline ends. In germline, CDR1 is MNHEY, CDR2 SVGAGI. The CDR3 length is 15 residues. CDR3 protein: CASSYEAGPTYGYTF. The CDR3 DNA sequence: TGTGCCAGCAGTTACGAGGCGGGCCCCACCTATGGCTACACCTTC.

The chain has TRBV10-3 and TRBJ1-2; D unclear. V gave up 10 bases and J gave up 3 bases, with 12 bases separating them. This CDR3 contains 12 residues. In germline, CDR1 is ENHRY, CDR2 SYGVKD. The CDR3 sequence: CATSTPHYGYTF. The CDR3 nucleotides are TGTGCCACCTCTACGCCCCACTATGGCTACACCTTC.

The chain uses TRBV12-3 or TRBV12-4 and TRBJ2-5, with D possibly matching TRBD2 (6 bases). CDR3 size: 13 residues. The V and J ends lost 2 bases and 6 bases respectively, with 10 bases between them. DNA for the CDR3: TGTGCCAGCAGTTTATTTGGGGGGAAGACCCAGTACTTC. Translation: CASSLFGGKTQYF.

The chain is built from TRBV19 and TRBJ1-2, with TRBD1 matching 8 bases. Germline values: CDR1 LNHDA, CDR2 SQIVND (reference sequence). Unmatched junction bases numbered 11, after V lost 10 bases and J lost 4 bases. CDR3 length: 14 residues. CDR3 loop: CATSPGQESYGYTF. The CDR3 bases are TGTGCCACCTCTCCGGGACAGGAATCCTATGGCTACACCTTC.

The V gene is TRBV29-1, the J gene TRBJ2-3; D unclear. Germline CDR1 and CDR2: SQVTM and ANQGSEA. With 8 bases removed from V and 2 bases from J, the gap between germline ends came to 11 bases. The CDR3 contains 12 residues. The chain's CDR3 is CSSWANTDTQYF. CDR3 in DNA: TGCAGCTCCTGGGCCAACACAGATACGCAGTATTTT.

The chain links TRBV7-2 to TRBJ2-3; TRBD2 matches 14 bases. Trimming cost V 5 bases and J 0 bases; bases outside gene matches: 4. Germline CDR1 is SGHTA and CDR2 is FQGNSA. The CDR3 runs to 17 residues. This CDR3 is CASSVGLAGVSTDTQYF. In DNA form, the CDR3 reads TGTGCCAGCAGCGTGGGACTAGCGGGGGTTAGCACAGATACGCAGTATTTT.

The V call is TRBV29-1, the J call TRBJ2-7, with 12 bases aligning to TRBD1. V was pared by 7 bases and J by 1 base, with 8 bases of the junction left unmatched. Per the germline V gene, CDR1 is SQVTM and CDR2 is ANQGSEA. The CDR3 spans 15 residues. The CDR3 sequence is CSEPRDRGRSYEQYF. The CDR3 DNA sequence: TGCAGCGAACCCCGGGACAGGGGGCGATCCTACGAGCAGTACTTC.

The genes are TRBV5-1 and TRBJ2-1; 9 positions match TRBD1. In germline, CDR1 is SGHRS, CDR2 YFSETQ. Trimming cost V 4 bases and J 8 bases; bases outside gene matches: 10. The CDR3 loop spans 15 amino acids. The CDR3 DNA reads TGCGCCAGCAGCGCAATTGGGGACAGGGTCCATGAGCAGTTCTTC. Amino acid sequence: CASSAIGDRVHEQFF.

J is TRBJ2-5 and V is TRBV10-3; TRBD1 agrees at 10 bases. Looked up from germline, CDR1 is ENHRY and CDR2 is SYGVKD. There are 14 residues in the CDR3. V gave up 4 bases and J gave up 5 bases; unmatched junction bases: 4. The DNA for the CDR3 is TGTGCCATCAGTGGGGACAGGGGAGGGGAGACCCAGTACTTC. This encodes CAISGDRGGETQYF.

The rearrangement uses TRBV2 and TRBJ2-7, with a possible D match to TRBD2 (6 bases). Between the trimmed V and J ends, which lost 4 bases and 6 bases, there was a span of 10 bases. Per germline, CDR1 SNHLY and CDR2 FYNNEI. The CDR3 contains 12 residues. The CDR3 DNA follows: TGTGCCAGCAGTGTCGGGGGTCGCGAGCAGTACTTC. Protein sequence: CASSVGGREQYF.

In its sample, this clone was seen once. This sequence joins TRBV4-1 and TRBJ2-7, with TRBD2 matching over 9 bases. The germline V gene has CDR1 MGHRA and CDR2 YSYEKL. The CDR3 totals 15 residues. After removal of 5 bases from V and 3 bases from J, the junction contained 8 bases not matched to a gene. The CDR3 region is CASSSRVAGDYEQYF. The CDR3 DNA reads as TGCGCCAGCAGCTCCCGGGTAGCGGGAGACTACGAGCAGTACTTC.

The V gene is TRBV7-6, the J gene TRBJ2-1; TRBD2 agrees at 8 bases. Germline V gives CDR1 SGHVS, CDR2 FNYEAQ. V shed 4 bases, J shed 5 bases, and the junction held 4 bases outside the gene matches. There are 14 residues in the CDR3. The CDR3 region has the DNA TGTGCCAGCAGCTCTTTAGCGGGGAACAATGAGCAGTTCTTC. It is translated as CASSSLAGNNEQFF.

The chain carries TRBV28 and TRBJ2-7, with 8 bases matching TRBD1. Germline CDR1 is MDHEN and CDR2 is SYDVKM. The CDR3 consists of 14 residues. V gave up 11 bases and J gave up 2 bases; unmatched junction bases: 11. This CDR3 reads CAHRAGGSAYEQYF. In nucleotides, the CDR3 is TGTGCCCACCGGGCAGGGGGCAGCGCCTACGAGCAGTACTTC.

This sequence joins TRBV19 and TRBJ2-5; 9 bases fit TRBD1. V lost 3 bases to trimming and J lost 3 bases; unmatched junction nucleotides: 8. CDR3 length: 16 residues. The germline V gene has CDR1 LNHDA and CDR2 SQIVND (reference sequence). The CDR3 loop reads CASSILDRGGEETQYF. CDR3 DNA: TGTGCCAGTAGTATTCTGGACAGGGGAGGGGAAGAGACCCAGTACTTC. The full variable domain, with the rest looked up from reference TRBV19 and TRBJ2-5, is DGGITQSPKYLFRKEGQNVTLSCEQNLNHDAMYWYRQDPGQGLRLIYYSQIVNDFQKGDIAEGYSVSREKKESFPLTVTSAQKNPTAFYLCASSILDRGGEETQYFGPGTRLLVL.